The entry below describes one TCR beta chain. The method was immunoSEQ multiplex PCR; TCRdb's version includes in-frame clones alone and lacks a portion of them. In the table there are 66,000 or so clones, around 97% of which are singletons. This entry is derived from a study of technical replicates of blood from a handful of donors. The junction had 7 bases not matched to a gene; V was cut back by 1 base and J by 8 bases. CDR1 and CDR2 (germline): MGHRA, YSYEKL. This CDR3 is built from 16 residues. Sequencing used T cells isolated from PBMCs. The chain employs TRBV4-1 and TRBJ1-6, with 8 bases that match TRBD1. This receptor was obtained from a human donor in good health. The CDR3 nucleotides read TGCGCCAGCAGCCAAGCGACAGGGGATCTTTATTCACCCCTCCACTTT. Protein product: CASSQATGDLYSPLHF.